This TCR beta chain was sequenced during a study of blood T cell repertoires in COVID-19. Study summary: Acute-phase and convalescent COVID-19 samples originated in the United States, Italy and Spain. T cells, B-cell-depleted T cells, or PBMCs supplied cDNA or gDNA.

This CDR3 comprises 14 residues. The V gene lost 5 bases and the J gene lost 1 base, with 12 bases spanning the gap. Germline V CDR1 and CDR2: GTSNPN, SVGIG (reference sequence). In the study's own analysis: Scientists estimated how many nucleated cells there were by amplifying reference gene primers. TCRdb's table, derived via immunoSEQ multiplex PCR, lists solely in-frame clones and lacks some. That table supplies the V and J calls and clone size; D and trimming were determined from the DNA. Of nearly 110,000 clones listed, about 84% are singletons. The source is a woman aged 60-70 years with acute or convalescent COVID-19. The chain is built from TRBV30 and TRBJ2-1; D is possibly TRBD2 (6 bases). The sequencing sample was made of peripheral blood. The CDR3 DNA is TGTGCCTGGGGGTCGGGGGTATCCTACAATGAGCAGTTCTTC. It codes for CAWGSGVSYNEQFF.